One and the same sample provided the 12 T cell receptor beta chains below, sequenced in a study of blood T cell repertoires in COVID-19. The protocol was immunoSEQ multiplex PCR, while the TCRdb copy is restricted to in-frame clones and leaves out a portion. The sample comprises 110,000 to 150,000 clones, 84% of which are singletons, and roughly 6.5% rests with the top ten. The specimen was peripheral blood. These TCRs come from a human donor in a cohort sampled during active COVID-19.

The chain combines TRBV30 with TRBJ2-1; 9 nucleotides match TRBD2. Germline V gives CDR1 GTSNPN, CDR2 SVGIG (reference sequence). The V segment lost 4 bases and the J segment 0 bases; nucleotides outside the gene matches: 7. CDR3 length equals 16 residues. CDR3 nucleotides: TGTGCCTGGACCTTTGGCGGGGGGGCCTCCTACAATGAGCAGTTCTTC. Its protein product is CAWTFGGGASYNEQFF.

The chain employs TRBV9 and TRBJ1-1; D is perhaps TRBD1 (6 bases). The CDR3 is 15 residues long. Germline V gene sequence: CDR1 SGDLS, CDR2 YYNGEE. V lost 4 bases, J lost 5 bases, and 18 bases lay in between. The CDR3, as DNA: TGTGCCAGCAGCCTAGGGGGATTAAGAGGGACTGAAGCTTTCTTT. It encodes CASSLGGLRGTEAFF.

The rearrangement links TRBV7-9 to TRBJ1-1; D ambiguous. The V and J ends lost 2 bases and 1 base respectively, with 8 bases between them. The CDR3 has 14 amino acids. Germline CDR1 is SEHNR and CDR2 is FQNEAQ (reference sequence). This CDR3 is CASSLIAGNTEAFF. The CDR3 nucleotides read TGTGCCAGCAGCTTAATCGCAGGGAACACTGAAGCTTTCTTT.

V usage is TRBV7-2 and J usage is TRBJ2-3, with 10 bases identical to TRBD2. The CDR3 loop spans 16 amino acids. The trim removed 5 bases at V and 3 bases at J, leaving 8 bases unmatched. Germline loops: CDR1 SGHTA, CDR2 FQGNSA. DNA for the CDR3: TGTGCCAGCAGCACACCACTAGCGGGGAGGACAGATACGCAGTATTTT. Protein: CASSTPLAGRTDTQYF.

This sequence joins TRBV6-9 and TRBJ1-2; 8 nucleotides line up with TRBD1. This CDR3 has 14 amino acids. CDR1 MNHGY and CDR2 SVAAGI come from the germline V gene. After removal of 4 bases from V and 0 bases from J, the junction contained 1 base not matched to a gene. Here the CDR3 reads CASSSQGANYGYTF. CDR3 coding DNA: TGTGCCAGCAGTTCACAGGGGGCTAACTATGGCTACACCTTC.

This CDR3 reads CASSQSHYQYF. The DNA for the CDR3 is TGTGCCAGCAGTCAAAGCCACTACCAGTACTTC. This chain joins TRBV11-2 and TRBJ2-5; D ambiguous. Deletions cut 6 bases from V and 10 bases from J, with 12 bases between. The CDR3 sequence is 11 residues long. The germline V gene encodes CDR1 SGHAT and CDR2 FQNNGV.

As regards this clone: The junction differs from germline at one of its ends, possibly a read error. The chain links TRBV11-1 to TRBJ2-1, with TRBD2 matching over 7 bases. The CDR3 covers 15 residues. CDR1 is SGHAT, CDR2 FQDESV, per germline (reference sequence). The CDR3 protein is CASSIAGPQYNEQFF. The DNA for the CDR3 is TGTGCCAGCAGCATAGCGGGCCCCCAATACAATGAGCAGTTCTTC.

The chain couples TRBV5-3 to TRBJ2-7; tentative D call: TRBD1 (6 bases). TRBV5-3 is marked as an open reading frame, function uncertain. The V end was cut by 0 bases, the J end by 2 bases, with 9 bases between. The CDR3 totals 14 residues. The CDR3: CARSLAGAPYEQYF. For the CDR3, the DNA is TGTGCCAGAAGCTTGGCAGGGGCGCCCTACGAGCAGTACTTC.

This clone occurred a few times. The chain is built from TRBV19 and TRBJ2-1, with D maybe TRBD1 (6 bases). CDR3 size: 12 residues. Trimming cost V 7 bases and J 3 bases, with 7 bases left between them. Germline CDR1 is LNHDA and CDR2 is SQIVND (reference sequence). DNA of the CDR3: TGTGCCAGTAAGGACAGCTACAATGAGCAGTTCTTC. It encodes CASKDSYNEQFF.

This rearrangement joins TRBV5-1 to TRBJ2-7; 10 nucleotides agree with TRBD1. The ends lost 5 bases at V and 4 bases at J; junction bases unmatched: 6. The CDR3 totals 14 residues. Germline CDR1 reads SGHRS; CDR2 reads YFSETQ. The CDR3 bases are TGCGCCAGCAGGCCGCCGGGACAGGGGTACGAGCAGTACTTC. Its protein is CASRPPGQGYEQYF.

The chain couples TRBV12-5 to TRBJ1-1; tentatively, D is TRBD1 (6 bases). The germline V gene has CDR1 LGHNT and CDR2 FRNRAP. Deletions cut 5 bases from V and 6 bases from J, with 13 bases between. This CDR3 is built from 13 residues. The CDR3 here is CASGPGEWSEAFF. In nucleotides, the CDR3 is TGTGCTAGTGGTCCAGGGGAGTGGTCTGAAGCTTTCTTT. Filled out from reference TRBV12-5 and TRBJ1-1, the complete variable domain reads DARVTQTPRHKVTEMGQEVTMRCQPILGHNTVFWYRQTMMQGLELLAYFRNRAPLDDSGMPKDRFSAEMPDATLATLKIQPSEPRDSAVYFCASGPGEWSEAFFGQGTRLTVV.

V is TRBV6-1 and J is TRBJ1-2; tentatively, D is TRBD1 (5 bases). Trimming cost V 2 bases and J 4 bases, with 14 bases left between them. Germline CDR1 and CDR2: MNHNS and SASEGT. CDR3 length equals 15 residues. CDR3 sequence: CASSESWGASYGYTF. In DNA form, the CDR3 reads TGTGCCAGCAGTGAATCTTGGGGCGCCAGCTATGGCTACACCTTC.